A single sample is the source of the 29 T cell receptor beta chains below, sequenced in a study of sequential checkpoint blockade in melanoma. The table came from immunoSEQ multiplex PCR; TCRdb's copy has only in-frame clones and leaves some out. The sample has about 35,000 clones; approximately 84% are singletons. Treatment specified: randomized to nivolumab then ipilimumab (arm A) or the reverse (arm B). The sample consisted of CD8+ T cells sorted from blood (inferred from file names), taken from a patient given nivolumab and ipilimumab in sequence. These receptor sequences come from a human donor with melanoma.

This sequence joins TRBV7-9 and TRBJ1-1; tentatively, D is TRBD1 (6 bases). V lost 1 base, J lost 3 bases, and 9 bases lay in between. Germline V gives CDR1 SEHNR, CDR2 FQNEAQ (reference sequence). This CDR3 has 14 residues. In DNA form, the CDR3 reads TGTGCCAGCAGCTTAGTTACAGGGTACACTGAAGCTTTCTTT. This encodes CASSLVTGYTEAFF.

V gene TRBV27 combines with J gene TRBJ2-7, with 9 bases fitting TRBD1. V shed 0 bases, J shed 8 bases, and the junction held 5 bases outside the gene matches. Germline CDR1 and CDR2: MNHEY and SMNVEV (reference sequence). CDR3 length: 14 residues. In nucleotides, the CDR3 is TGTGCCAGCAGTTTATCGGGACAGGGTAGGCAGCAGTACTTC. This sequence encodes CASSLSGQGRQQYF.

The chain recombines TRBV4-1 with TRBJ2-2; 7 nucleotides align to TRBD1. The junction had 12 bases not matched to a gene; V was cut back by 8 bases and J by 3 bases. Germline CDR1 and CDR2: MGHRA and YSYEKL. This CDR3 comprises 16 residues. DNA of the CDR3: TGCGCCAGCGGGTACTCGACAGGGCCCGACACCGGGGAGCTGTTTTTT. Translated, it gives CASGYSTGPDTGELFF.

This chain links TRBV30 with TRBJ1-1, with D unclear. Trimming pared 3 bases from V and 4 bases from J, leaving 12 bases between. Germline V gene data show CDR1 as GTSNPN and CDR2 as SVGIG (reference sequence). The CDR3 is 13 residues long. For the CDR3, the DNA is TGTGCCTGGAGCCCCGGAGGACCCACTGAAGCTTTCTTT. As protein: CAWSPGGPTEAFF.

CDR3 loop: CATAYWGLPETQYF. CDR3 sequence (DNA): TGTGCCACAGCTTATTGGGGACTGCCAGAGACCCAGTACTTC. The chain recombines TRBV6-1 with TRBJ2-5; possible D gene TRBD2, 6 bases. In germline, CDR1 is MNHNS, CDR2 SASEGT. Trimming took 10 bases from V and 4 from J, leaving 19 bases between them. The CDR3 spans 14 residues.

The gene calls are TRBV27 and TRBJ1-1, with 7 bases that match TRBD1. The CDR3 runs 14 residues. The germline gives CDR1 MNHEY, CDR2 SMNVEV (reference sequence). Trimming at V came to 11 bases and at J to 0 bases, leaving 9 bases not matched to a gene. CDR3 coding DNA: TGTGCCTCAAGAGGGGGCCTTATGAACACTGAAGCTTTCTTT. This encodes CASRGGLMNTEAFF.

This clone is labeled medium-sized. Other DNA sequences of this sample code for an identical CDR3. The chain combines TRBV6-4 with TRBJ2-3, with 7 bases identical to TRBD2. Germline CDR1 MRHNA, CDR2 SNTAGT. This CDR3 region has 15 residues. The V and J ends lost 0 bases and 1 base, in that order; junction bases with no gene match: 1. CDR3 in amino acids: CASSDSSGGTDTQYF. The CDR3 nucleotides read TGTGCCAGCAGTGACTCGAGCGGGGGCACAGATACGCAGTATTTT.

With respect to this clone: Sequence at one end of the junction differs from germline and may be a read error. This chain connects TRBV7-7 to TRBJ1-4; 8 positions agree with TRBD1. The CDR3 covers 14 residues. CDR1 is SSHAT and CDR2 is FNYEAQ in the germline V gene (reference sequence). The CDR3 spells CASSPDRGNEKLFF. The CDR3 region has the DNA TGTGCTAGCAGTCCTGACAGGGGCAATGAAAAACTGTTTTTT.

The J gene is TRBJ1-5, the V gene TRBV28, with TRBD1 as a possible D gene (5 bases). Germline-derived CDR1 and CDR2 are MDHEN and SYDVKM. The length of the CDR3 is 16 residues. The V end was cut by 6 bases, the J end by 1 base, with 16 bases between. CDR3 in DNA: TGTGCCAGCAGGACGCCGGGGGTTCTCAGCAATCAGCCCCAGCATTTT. Translated: CASRTPGVLSNQPQHF.

The gene calls are TRBV4-2 and TRBJ2-1; 11 bases are a match to TRBD2. The CDR3 is made up of 18 amino acids. The trim removed 0 bases at V and 4 bases at J, leaving 8 bases unmatched. Looked up from germline, CDR1 is LGHNA and CDR2 is YNFKEQ. Here the CDR3 DNA reads TGTGCCAGCAGCCAAGATCTTTTCTGGACTAGCGGGTACAATGAGCAGTTCTTC. Residues: CASSQDLFWTSGYNEQFF.

The chain recombines TRBV4-1 with TRBJ2-7, with 7 bases aligning to TRBD1. This CDR3 spans 16 amino acids. Germline CDR1 and CDR2: MGHRA and YSYEKL. V was clipped by 1 base and J by 4 bases; unmatched bases: 10. Written as DNA, the CDR3 is TGCGCCAGCAGCCAAGGGAATCTGGGGACAGCTTACGAGCAGTACTTC. As protein: CASSQGNLGTAYEQYF.

The CDR3 DNA sequence: TGTGCCAGCAGTTTATCACCGGGTCTATCATATCAGCCCCAGCATTTT. Translated, it gives CASSLSPGLSYQPQHF. The chain links TRBV28 to TRBJ1-5; D is unresolved. V lost 1 base to trimming and J lost 5 bases, with 15 bases between them. Germline CDR1 and CDR2: MDHEN and SYDVKM. The CDR3 loop spans 16 amino acids.

The chain links TRBV6-5 to TRBJ1-4, with TRBD1 as a possible D gene (5 bases). The CDR3 loop spans 13 amino acids. V shed 6 bases and J shed 4 bases, with 9 bases lying between them. Germline values: CDR1 MNHEY, CDR2 SVGAGI. In nucleotides, the CDR3 is TGTGCCAGCAGGGGGACTAATAATGAAAAACTGTTTTTT. This translates into CASRGTNNEKLFF.

The V and J genes are TRBV7-9 and TRBJ2-7, with 10 bases that match TRBD2. This CDR3 comprises 15 residues. Germline CDR1 reads SEHNR; CDR2 reads FQNEAQ (reference sequence). With 5 bases clipped from V and 3 bases from J, the junction kept 7 bases outside the gene matches. The CDR3 nucleotides read TGTGCCAGCAGCCCCCTCGAGCGGGAGGGCTACGAGCAGTACTTC. Residues: CASSPLEREGYEQYF.

The CDR3, as DNA: TGTGCCAGCAGCCCGGGACAGTCCTACGAGCAGTACTTC. Its protein product is CASSPGQSYEQYF. This chain uses TRBV11-3 with TRBJ2-7, with 7 nucleotides matching TRBD1. The V and J ends lost 5 bases and 1 base, in that order; junction bases with no gene match: 2. Germline V gene sequence: CDR1 SGHNT, CDR2 YENEEA. The CDR3 contains 13 residues.

The chain has TRBV6-5 and TRBJ2-7; perhaps TRBD2 as D (6 bases). CDR3 length: 14 residues. Trimming left V 3 bases short and J 1 base short, with 10 bases between. The germline CDR1 and CDR2 sequences are MNHEY and SVGAGI. The CDR3 spells CASSYSGFSYEQYF. Written as DNA, the CDR3 is TGTGCCAGCAGTTATAGCGGCTTTTCCTACGAGCAGTACTTC.

The V call is TRBV7-8, the J call TRBJ1-5; D is undetermined. V lost 5 bases and J lost 1, with 9 bases in between. This CDR3 is 14 amino acids long. Per the germline V gene, CDR1 is SGHVS and CDR2 is FQNEAQ. Here the CDR3 DNA reads TGTGCCAGCAGCCTGGAACTAAGCAATCAGCCCCAGCATTTT. Amino acids: CASSLELSNQPQHF.

The V and J genes are TRBV13 and TRBJ1-4, with D unresolved. Deletions cut 5 bases from V and 5 bases from J, with 18 bases between. Germline loops: CDR1 PRHDT, CDR2 FYEKMQ (reference sequence). CDR3 size: 16 residues. This CDR3 is CASSLSVGQSNEKLFF. For the CDR3, the DNA is TGTGCCAGCAGCCTTAGCGTAGGGCAATCCAATGAAAAACTGTTTTTT. The full variable domain, in which reference TRBV13 and TRBJ1-4 provide the parts outside the CDR3, is AAGVIQSPRHLIKEKRETATLKCYPIPRHDTVYWYQQGPGQDPQFLISFYEKMQSDKGSIPDRFSAQQFSDYHSELNMSSLELGDSALYFCASSLSVGQSNEKLFFGSGTQLSVL.

This chain joins TRBV19 and TRBJ2-1; 9 positions agree with TRBD2. J gave up 0 bases and V 5 bases, and 8 bases lay outside the gene matches. In germline, CDR1 is LNHDA, CDR2 SQIVND (reference sequence). The CDR3 contains 17 residues. The CDR3 nucleotides are TGTGCCAGTAGTGGCACTAGCGGGCGTAGCTCCTACAATGAGCAGTTCTTC. This codes for CASSGTSGRSSYNEQFF.

The chain couples TRBV20-1 to TRBJ2-1; D gene unclear. The CDR3 consists of 11 residues. Trimming cost V 6 bases and J 2 bases, with 5 bases left between them. CDR1 is DFQATT and CDR2 is SNEGSKA in the germline V gene (reference sequence). The DNA of the CDR3 is TGCAGTGCGGCAGCCTACAATGAGCAGTTCTTC. Protein product: CSAAAYNEQFF.

The chain recombines TRBV19 with TRBJ2-1, with 9 bases fitting TRBD1. The CDR3 contains 16 residues. Germline V CDR1 and CDR2: LNHDA, SQIVND (reference sequence). V was pared by 3 bases and J by 7 bases, with 10 bases of the junction left unmatched. The CDR3 nucleotides are TGTGCCAGTAGTATCGAACGACAGGGGGTCTTTAATGAGCAGTTCTTC. Translated, it gives CASSIERQGVFNEQFF.

V gene TRBV4-1 combines with J gene TRBJ1-6, with 9 bases aligning to TRBD1. The CDR3 consists of 14 residues. Germline assignment: CDR1 MGHRA and CDR2 YSYEKL. Trimming cost V 4 bases and J 9 bases; bases outside gene matches: 4. This CDR3 is CASSLGQGTSPLHF. DNA for the CDR3: TGCGCCAGCAGCCTAGGACAGGGGACTTCACCCCTCCACTTT.

The genes are TRBV5-1 and TRBJ2-7, with a weak D call TRBD2 (5 bases). The CDR3 is 11 residues long. Germline-derived CDR1 and CDR2 are SGHRS and YFSETQ. The V gene lost 7 bases and the J gene lost 7 bases, with 12 bases spanning the gap. The CDR3 loop is CASDEGGEQYF. The DNA for the CDR3 is TGCGCCAGCGACGAAGGAGGAGAGCAGTACTTC.

The CDR3, as DNA: TGTGCCAGCAGCCAAGTACCGGCGGGGGGGGTAAAGCAGTACTTC. As protein: CASSQVPAGGVKQYF. This chain connects TRBV14 to TRBJ2-7, with 9 bases identical to TRBD2. The CDR3 is made up of 15 amino acids. V was clipped by 1 base and J by 8 bases; unmatched bases: 9. Germline V gene sequence: CDR1 SGHDN, CDR2 FVKESK.

V gene TRBV11-2 combines with J gene TRBJ2-3; D is perhaps TRBD2 (6 bases). The CDR3 is made up of 15 amino acids. V was shortened by 1 base and J by 3 bases, with 11 bases between the two germline ends. Looked up from germline, CDR1 is SGHAT and CDR2 is FQNNGV. The CDR3 region has the DNA TGTGCCAGCAGCTTAGTTGGCGGGGATACAGATACGCAGTATTTT. Translation: CASSLVGGDTDTQYF.

V gene TRBV2 combines with J gene TRBJ2-7; a weak D match, TRBD1 (5 bases). The CDR3 consists of 13 residues. The V end lost 5 bases, the J end lost 0 bases, and 8 bases lay between the germline ends. The germline V gene encodes CDR1 SNHLY and CDR2 FYNNEI. The chain's CDR3 is CASSWGSSYEQYF. The CDR3 DNA is TGTGCCAGCAGTTGGGGCAGCTCCTACGAGCAGTACTTC.

The chain carries TRBV9 and TRBJ2-2; 7 bases match TRBD2. The CDR3 spans 16 residues. CDR1 is SGDLS and CDR2 is YYNGEE in the germline V gene. V gave up 0 bases and J gave up 4 bases; unmatched junction bases: 6. The CDR3 coding sequence is TGTGCCAGCAGCGTAGACGGCGGGAGAATCACCGGGGAGCTGTTTTTT. It is translated as CASSVDGGRITGELFF. The full variable domain, completed using reference TRBV9 and TRBJ2-2, is DSGVTQTPKHLITATGQRVTLRCSPRSGDLSVYWYQQSLDQGLQFLIQYYNGEERAKGNILERFSAQQFPDLHSELNLSSLELGDSALYFCASSVDGGRITGELFFGEGSRLTVL.

The chain is built from TRBV19 and TRBJ2-7; D possibly corresponds to TRBD1 (5 bases). V gave up 1 base and J gave up 3 bases, with 10 bases separating them. CDR1 is LNHDA and CDR2 is SQIVND in the germline V gene (reference sequence). The CDR3 has 14 amino acids. The CDR3 DNA sequence: TGTGCCAGTAGTATAGTAGACAGAGGCTACGAGCAGTACTTC. Its protein product is CASSIVDRGYEQYF.

The V and J genes are TRBV19 and TRBJ1-1; 9 bases align to TRBD1. Per germline, CDR1 LNHDA and CDR2 SQIVND (reference sequence). The CDR3 is 15 amino acids. V dropped 9 bases and J dropped 5; count of bases not matched to a gene: 13. The CDR3 DNA is TGTGCCAGCCTCCCGGGACAGGGAGTAGGGACTGAAGCTTTCTTT. As protein: CASLPGQGVGTEAFF.